The rows below give T cell receptor beta chains drawn from one sample of a study of OX40 agonist ivuxolimab in advanced cancers. Data came from immunoSEQ multiplex PCR; TCRdb stores just in-frame clones and leaves some out. In the table there are approximately 35,000 clones, 74% of which are singletons. The sample was CD4+ or CD8+ T cells sorted from blood, taken in a trial of the OX40 agonist ivuxolimab. The receptors were sampled from an adult with an advanced solid tumor such as melanoma, head and neck, liver or kidney cancer. Each CDR3 is given with its conserved first and last residue. A D gene is named only where the DNA matches it firmly. Some rows mark clone size as missing; the rest say once, few, many or name a class of expanded clone.

abundance,len,j_gene,v_gene,d_gene,CDR3nt,CDR3aa
-,17,TRBJ2-2,TRBV7-9,-,TGTGCCAGCAGCTTAATGGTTTGGGCCGCGAACACCGGGGAGCTGTTTTTT,CASSLMVWAANTGELFF
-,11,TRBJ1-1,TRBV30,-,TGTGCCTGGAGTACGAGGGGTGAAGCTTTCTTT,CAWSTRGEAFF
-,18,TRBJ2-7,TRBV2,TRBD1,TGTGCCAGCAGGAACACATTACTCCGGGACAGGCGATCCTACGAGCAGTACTTC,CASRNTLLRDRRSYEQYF
many,11,TRBJ1-1,TRBV13,-,TGTGCCAGCAGCTTAGGGGGAGAAGCTTTCTTT,CASSLGGEAFF
-,15,TRBJ2-2,TRBV14,TRBD2,TGTGCCAGCAGCCTCGGGACTAGAAATGCCGGGGAGCTGTTTTTT,CASSLGTRNAGELFF
-,13,TRBJ1-2,TRBV11-2,-,TGTGCCAGCAGCTTTTCAGGGGAGCAAGGCTACACCTTC,CASSFSGEQGYTF
-,14,TRBJ1-2,TRBV29-1,TRBD1,TGCAGCGTCCCCGACAGGGGGCGACTCTATGGCTACACCTTC,CSVPDRGRLYGYTF
few,16,TRBJ1-1,TRBV13,-,TGTGCCAGCAGCTCGCCGATAGGAGGGGTCGGCACTGAAGCTTTCTTT,CASSSPIGGVGTEAFF
-,14,TRBJ1-3,TRBV6-6,-,TGTGCCAGCAGTCCTCAGATCGGAGGAAACACCATATATTTT,CASSPQIGGNTIYF
-,14,TRBJ2-2,TRBV4-1,-,TGCGCCAGCCAATCCGGGACAACTACCGGGGAGCTGTTTTTT,CASQSGTTTGELFF
few,15,TRBJ2-6,TRBV5-6,-,TGTGCCAGCAGCATCCCGGGATCTGGGGCCAACGTCCTGACTTTC,CASSIPGSGANVLTF
-,15,TRBJ2-3,TRBV7-9,TRBD2,TGTGCCAGCAGCCCCCGGACTAGAGTAGGGGATACGCAGTATTTT,CASSPRTRVGDTQYF
-,13,TRBJ2-1,TRBV30,-,TGTGCCTGGATAGGGTTCTCCTACAATGAGCAGTTCTTC,CAWIGFSYNEQFF
-,13,TRBJ2-1,TRBV7-2,-,TGTGCCAGCAGCTTGTCCGGGGGCAATGAGCAGTTCTTC,CASSLSGGNEQFF
-,15,TRBJ1-5,TRBV2,TRBD1,TGTGCCAGCAGTGAAAGGTACAGGGGAGAACAGCCCCAGCATTTT,CASSERYRGEQPQHF
-,15,TRBJ2-7,TRBV7-2,TRBD2,TGTGCCAGCAGCCAAGGGAGCGGGGGGGCCTACGAGCAGTACTTC,CASSQGSGGAYEQYF
-,14,TRBJ1-1,TRBV21-1,-,TGTGCCAGCAGCTCGCGAAAAAAGAACACTGAAGCTTTCTTT,CASSSRKKNTEAFF
-,13,TRBJ2-5,TRBV10-3,-,TGTGCCATCCACAGGGATTTGGGAGAGACCCAGTACTTC,CAIHRDLGETQYF
-,17,TRBJ1-1,TRBV11-2,-,TGTGCCAGCAGCTTACTCAGGGGTGGTGTCAGGGGCACTGAAGCTTTCTTT,CASSLLRGGVRGTEAFF
-,11,TRBJ1-2,TRBV11-2,-,TGTGCCAGCAGCCCAAAGGGTGGCTACACCTTC,CASSPKGGYTF
-,14,TRBJ2-3,TRBV5-8,TRBD2,TGTGCCAGCAGCTTGCTAGCGGTAATCCATCCGCAGTATTTT,CASSLLAVIHPQYF
-,15,TRBJ2-3,TRBV27,TRBD2,TGTGCCAGCAGTGGACCGGGACTAGCGGAAGATACGCAGTATTTT,CASSGPGLAEDTQYF
once,19,TRBJ2-5,TRBV5-1,TRBD1,TGCGCCAGCAGCTTGGCCCGGACAGGGGGGACGGGGTACCAAGAGACCCAGTACTTC,CASSLARTGGTGYQETQYF